The 30 T cell receptor beta chains listed next were all sequenced from one sample in a study of cytomegalovirus exposure and HLA in healthy donors. Primers: 60 Vbeta forward and 13 Jbeta reverse. Method: immunoSEQ multiplex PCR; TCRdb's copy keeps in-frame clones and lacks some. The repertoire holds roughly 110,000 clones, with about 81% as singletons. The specimen sequenced was PBMCs. These receptors all come from a male donor in good health and CMV-seropositive.

The chain joins TRBV5-1 to TRBJ1-4, with a weak D call TRBD1 (6 bases). Trimming removed 4 bases from V and 6 bases from J, with 16 bases in between. The CDR3 spans 15 residues. Germline CDR1 is SGHRS and CDR2 is YFSETQ. The CDR3 region has the DNA TGCGCCAGCAGCCGGAGGGGGGGGCCGGATGAAAAACTGTTTTTT. Encoded protein: CASSRRGGPDEKLFF.

This chain links TRBV6-6 with TRBJ1-1, with D possibly TRBD1 on 5 matching bases. Germline V gene data show CDR1 as MNHNY and CDR2 as SVGAGI (reference sequence). With 0 bases removed from V and 8 bases from J, the gap between germline ends came to 10 bases. The length of the CDR3 is 13 residues. The DNA for the CDR3 is TGTGCCAGCAGTTACTCGAACAGGAAAGAAGCTTTCTTT. Its protein product is CASSYSNRKEAFF.

The chain combines TRBV2 with TRBJ2-7; 12 bases fit TRBD2. Germline CDR1 is SNHLY and CDR2 is FYNNEI. The J segment lost 10 bases and the V segment lost 4 bases, leaving 2 bases of the junction unmatched. The CDR3 has 12 amino acids. The DNA of the CDR3 is TGTGCCAGCAGTGGACTAGCGGGAGTCCAGTACTTC. It translates to CASSGLAGVQYF.

CDR3 protein: CASRSTRQGRNQPQHF. CDR3 coding DNA: TGTGCCAGCAGATCAACCAGACAGGGAAGGAATCAGCCCCAGCATTTT. The chain combines TRBV6-6 with TRBJ1-5; 7 bases are a match to TRBD1. V lost 6 bases to trimming and J lost 4 bases; unmatched junction nucleotides: 12. Germline CDR1 and CDR2: MNHNY and SVGAGI (reference sequence). The CDR3 totals 16 residues.

The chain is built from TRBV5-4 and TRBJ2-7; 10 bases are a match to TRBD2. Germline V gene data show CDR1 as SGHNT and CDR2 as YYREEE (reference sequence). CDR3 length equals 13 residues. Trimming removed 3 bases from V and 5 bases from J; junction bases left unmatched: 2. The CDR3 loop reads CASSYSGGNEQYF. DNA of the CDR3: TGTGCCAGCAGCTATAGCGGGGGGAACGAGCAGTACTTC.

This rearrangement joins TRBV6-5 to TRBJ1-5; D might be TRBD1 (5 bases). Germline V gene data show CDR1 as MNHEY and CDR2 as SVGAGI. V shed 8 bases and J shed 6 bases, with 17 bases lying between them. CDR3 length equals 14 residues. The CDR3 sequence: CASGTRREGQPQHF. In DNA form, the CDR3 reads TGTGCCAGCGGGACCAGGAGGGAGGGTCAGCCCCAGCATTTT.

The gene calls are TRBV9 and TRBJ2-3; TRBD2 matches 11 bases. This CDR3 spans 16 amino acids. Germline assignment: CDR1 SGDLS and CDR2 YYNGEE. V lost 3 bases and J lost 2; bases outside the gene matches: 5. CDR3 nucleotides: TGTGCCAGCAGCGCGCTTAGCGGGAGGGCCACAGATACGCAGTATTTT. It codes for CASSALSGRATDTQYF.

The V call is TRBV2, the J call TRBJ1-2, with D possibly being TRBD1 (6 bases). The CDR3 loop spans 14 amino acids. The germline gives CDR1 SNHLY, CDR2 FYNNEI. The germline V and J ends were trimmed by 2 bases and 5 bases, with 12 bases remaining between them. CDR3 sequence (DNA): TGTGCCAGCAGTGAAAGGGCCCAGGGGTATGGCTACACCTTC. It specifies CASSERAQGYGYTF.

This clone occurred a few times. The rearrangement joins TRBV21-1 to TRBJ1-1. TRBV21-1 is classified as a pseudogene. The CDR3 totals 12 residues. The CDR3 protein is CASSRLSAEAFF. The CDR3 region has the DNA TGTGCCAGCAGCCGTTTATCGGCTGAAGCTTTCTTT.

The chain has TRBV5-5 and TRBJ1-2; 7 nucleotides match TRBD1. CDR1 and CDR2 from the germline V gene are SGHKS and YYEKEE (reference sequence). This CDR3 region has 15 residues. Losses at the gene ends were 4 bases for V and 4 bases for J; bases not matched to a gene: 10. The CDR3 loop is CASSGGTAGGYGYTF. In DNA, the CDR3 is TGTGCCAGCAGCGGTGGGACAGCGGGGGGCTATGGCTACACCTTC.

The V and J genes are TRBV19 and TRBJ2-5, with 10 bases lining up with TRBD1. This CDR3 region has 14 residues. The J segment lost 5 bases and the V segment lost 5 bases, leaving 5 bases of the junction unmatched. Germline V gene data show CDR1 as LNHDA and CDR2 as SQIVND (reference sequence). CDR3 loop: CASSWGQGLETQYF. CDR3 coding DNA: TGTGCCAGTAGTTGGGGACAGGGGCTGGAGACCCAGTACTTC.

In DNA form, the CDR3 reads TGTGCCAGCAGCCCCGGGGGCTCCTACGAGCAGTACTTC. Its protein is CASSPGGSYEQYF. The chain has TRBV11-1 and TRBJ2-7; the D gene is possibly TRBD2 (6 bases). The CDR3 runs 13 residues. V lost 5 bases, J lost 0 bases, and 8 bases lay in between. Germline CDR1 reads SGHAT; CDR2 reads FQDESV (reference sequence).

The genes are TRBV19 and TRBJ1-1; D might be TRBD1 (6 bases). Germline loops: CDR1 LNHDA, CDR2 SQIVND (reference sequence). V was cut by 2 bases and J by 2 bases, with 15 bases left in between. The CDR3 consists of 16 residues. CDR3 in DNA: TGTGCCAGTAGTATAATAATGGGCAGGGGTAACACTGAAGCTTTCTTT. Translation gives CASSIIMGRGNTEAFF.

V gene TRBV9 combines with J gene TRBJ1-1, with 7 bases matching TRBD1. Germline assignment: CDR1 SGDLS and CDR2 YYNGEE. The CDR3 loop spans 15 amino acids. V shed 4 bases, J shed 6 bases, and the junction held 12 bases outside the gene matches. The CDR3 nucleotides are TGTGCCAGCAGCCTCCGACAGGGAGGTCTGTCTGAAGCTTTCTTT. Its protein product is CASSLRQGGLSEAFF.

This chain joins TRBV4-2 and TRBJ2-1, with D perhaps matching TRBD2 (6 bases). Germline V gene lookup returns CDR1 LGHNA and CDR2 YNFKEQ. The V end lost 1 base, the J end lost 7 bases, and 8 bases lay between the germline ends. This CDR3 has 13 amino acids. CDR3 region: CASSQGRVNEQFF. CDR3 nucleotides: TGTGCCAGCAGCCAAGGGAGGGTGAATGAGCAGTTCTTC.

V and J are TRBV5-6 and TRBJ2-6, with unresolved D. CDR3 length equals 17 residues. Per germline, CDR1 SGHDT and CDR2 YYEEEE. Trimming cost V 1 base and J 1 base, with 12 bases left between them. This chain's CDR3 is CASSLMIITSGANVLTF. As DNA, the CDR3 is TGTGCCAGCAGCTTGATGATCATCACTTCTGGGGCCAACGTCCTGACTTTC. The variable domain in full, with the rest retrieved from reference TRBV5-6 and TRBJ2-6, is DAGVTQSPTHLIKTRGQQVTLRCSPKSGHDTVSWYQQALGQGPQFIFQYYEEEERQRGNFPDRFSGHQFPNYSSELNVNALLLGDSALYLCASSLMIITSGANVLTFGAGSRLTVL.

This rearrangement joins TRBV19 to TRBJ2-3; 11 bases map to TRBD2. CDR1 and CDR2 (germline): LNHDA, SQIVND (reference sequence). CDR3 length: 18 residues. Germline trimming cut 1 base from V and 2 bases from J; bases unmatched to any gene: 8. The CDR3: CASSIVPSGGFLTDTQYF. The CDR3 coding sequence is TGTGCCAGTAGTATAGTGCCTAGCGGGGGGTTTCTCACAGATACGCAGTATTTT. The variable domain in full, completed from reference TRBV19 and TRBJ2-3, reads DGGITQSPKYLFRKEGQNVTLSCEQNLNHDAMYWYRQDPGQGLRLIYYSQIVNDFQKGDIAEGYSVSREKKESFPLTVTSAQKNPTAFYLCASSIVPSGGFLTDTQYFGPGTRLTVL.

The chain has TRBV6-1 and TRBJ2-1; 12 bases agree with TRBD2. J gave up 9 bases and V 3 bases, and 6 bases lay outside the gene matches. Germline V lookup: CDR1 MNHNS, CDR2 SASEGT. The CDR3 has 15 residues. The CDR3 reads CASSELAGGQTEQFF. DNA for the CDR3: TGTGCCAGCAGTGAGCTAGCGGGAGGGCAAACTGAGCAGTTCTTC.

In nucleotides, the CDR3 is TGCGCCAGCAGCCAAGTGCTTAACAGCCCAAATGAAAAACTGTTTTTT. It is translated as CASSQVLNSPNEKLFF. The chain couples TRBV4-3 to TRBJ1-4; no clear D. The CDR3 totals 16 residues. V was shortened by 1 base and J by 5 bases, with 14 bases between the two germline ends. Per the germline V gene, CDR1 is LGHNA and CDR2 is YSLEER.

This clone was counted a few times. The CDR3: CASSYLVGRGAFF. DNA for the CDR3: TGTGCCAGCAGTTATCTTGTGGGGAGGGGGGCTTTCTTT. The chain employs TRBV6-5 and TRBJ1-1, with D possibly matching TRBD1 (6 bases). Between the trimmed V and J ends, which lost 3 bases and 11 bases, there was a span of 16 bases. CDR3 length: 13 residues. Germline loops: CDR1 MNHEY, CDR2 SVGAGI.

The chain recombines TRBV5-6 with TRBJ2-7, with 11 bases lining up with TRBD2. The CDR3 is made up of 14 amino acids. Unmatched junction bases numbered 7, after V lost 5 bases and J lost 6 bases. The germline CDR1 and CDR2 sequences are SGHDT and YYEEEE. Written as DNA, the CDR3 is TGTGCCAGCAGAGTAGCGGGAGGGCCCCTCGAGCAGTACTTC. Translation: CASRVAGGPLEQYF. Drawing the rest from reference TRBV5-6 and TRBJ2-7, the complete variable domain is DAGVTQSPTHLIKTRGQQVTLRCSPKSGHDTVSWYQQALGQGPQFIFQYYEEEERQRGNFPDRFSGHQFPNYSSELNVNALLLGDSALYLCASRVAGGPLEQYFGPGTRLTVT.

The DNA of the CDR3 is TGTGCCAGCAGCCCGGAAGGGGGCGCTGGTGAAAAACTGTTTTTT. Amino acid sequence: CASSPEGGAGEKLFF. The chain employs TRBV9 and TRBJ1-4; TRBD1 aligns across 7 bases. The ends lost 4 bases at V and 7 bases at J; junction bases unmatched: 10. From germline, CDR1 is SGDLS and CDR2 YYNGEE. The CDR3 runs to 15 residues.

In its sample, this clone was seen a few times. V and J are TRBV7-6 and TRBJ2-3, with 13 bases aligning to TRBD2. The CDR3 runs to 20 residues. The germline V gene encodes CDR1 SGHVS and CDR2 FNYEAQ. After removal of 8 bases from V and 2 bases from J, the junction contained 19 bases not matched to a gene. CDR3 in amino acids: CASSGQRGTSGMWSTDTQYF. Written as DNA, the CDR3 is TGTGCCAGCTCAGGACAGCGAGGGACTAGCGGGATGTGGTCCACAGATACGCAGTATTTT.

The V call is TRBV6-5, the J call TRBJ2-7, with unresolved D. The CDR3 loop spans 14 amino acids. The ends were cut back, 0 bases at V and 1 base at J, with 7 bases in the middle. The germline CDR1 and CDR2 sequences are MNHEY and SVGAGI. CDR3: CASSYSADSYEQYF. The CDR3, as DNA: TGTGCCAGCAGTTACTCGGCAGATTCCTACGAGCAGTACTTC.

The chain uses TRBV4-2 and TRBJ1-1; 7 bases are a match to TRBD1. The ends lost 3 bases at V and 1 base at J; junction bases unmatched: 11. This CDR3 is built from 17 residues. Germline CDR1 LGHNA, CDR2 YNFKEQ. The CDR3 loop reads CASSHQRQGLKNTEAFF. In DNA, the CDR3 is TGTGCCAGCAGCCATCAAAGACAGGGCCTGAAGAACACTGAAGCTTTCTTT.

The V and J genes are TRBV19 and TRBJ2-7; tentative D call: TRBD1 (6 bases). Germline CDR1 is LNHDA and CDR2 is SQIVND (reference sequence). V lost 6 bases and J lost 2, with 14 bases in between. The CDR3 extends over 14 amino acids. In nucleotides, the CDR3 is TGTGCCAGTAGGAACGGCAGGGGACCCTACGAGCAGTACTTC. It encodes CASRNGRGPYEQYF.

The chain is built from TRBV9 and TRBJ2-1; the D gene is possibly TRBD2 (6 bases). The CDR3 spans 14 residues. The V end lost 0 bases, the J end lost 9 bases, and 13 bases lay between the germline ends. Germline CDR1 is SGDLS and CDR2 is YYNGEE. Here the CDR3 DNA reads TGTGCCAGCAGCGTAGGACTAGGTTCGGTTGAGCAGTTCTTC. Translating it yields CASSVGLGSVEQFF.

This sequence joins TRBV4-1 and TRBJ2-2; 7 positions agree with TRBD2. The trim removed 0 bases at V and 3 bases at J, leaving 13 bases unmatched. The CDR3 covers 19 residues. CDR1 is MGHRA and CDR2 is YSYEKL in the germline V gene. In nucleotides, the CDR3 is TGCGCCAGCAGCCAAGATAAGCCCCAGACCCGGGGGGACACCGGGGAGCTGTTTTTT. This codes for CASSQDKPQTRGDTGELFF.

CDR3 bases: TGTGCCAGTAGTATAGATCTAGCCCCACACTCCTACGAGCAGTACTTC. Its protein product is CASSIDLAPHSYEQYF. V usage is TRBV19 and J usage is TRBJ2-7; D may be TRBD2 (5 bases). Trimming pared 0 bases from V and 0 bases from J, leaving 12 bases between. Germline loops: CDR1 LNHDA, CDR2 SQIVND (reference sequence). CDR3 size: 16 residues.

This chain joins TRBV7-2 and TRBJ2-5, with D perhaps TRBD1 (6 bases). This CDR3 is 13 amino acids long. Germline-derived CDR1 and CDR2 are SGHTA and FQGNSA. Trimming stripped 5 bases from V and 2 bases from J, with 9 bases between. The CDR3 loop is CASSVGQQETQYF. Here the CDR3 DNA reads TGTGCCAGCAGCGTCGGACAGCAAGAGACCCAGTACTTC.